The rows below give T cell receptor beta chains drawn from one sample of a study of vaccination effects on CD4 cells after COVID-19. Here immunoSEQ multiplex PCR was the method, and the copy in TCRdb shows in-frame clones only, minus some. The sample lists more than 60,000 clones; around 74% were seen once. Antigen specificity for these receptors is unknown. The sequences come from CD4+ T cells from PBMCs cultured with HCoV-229E spike peptides, collected after COVID-19 vaccination. The receptors were gathered from a human donor who received a COVID-19 vaccine. Each CDR3 is given with its conserved first and last residue. The D gene is left open where the match is weak. Clone size is given for some rows only: seen once, a few or many times, or a class if the clone is expanded.

j_gene | v_gene | d_gene | abundance | CDR3aa | CDR3nt
TRBJ1-1 | TRBV7-3 | NA | NA | CASSLWQNTEAFF | TGTGCCAGCAGCTTATGGCAGAACACTGAAGCTTTCTTT
TRBJ1-1 | TRBV28 | NA | NA | CASSGVDTEAFF | TGTGCCAGCAGTGGTGTCGACACTGAAGCTTTCTTT
TRBJ2-5 | TRBV5-1 | NA | NA | CASSFLQETQYF | TGCGCCAGCAGCTTCCTCCAAGAGACCCAGTACTTC
TRBJ2-3 | TRBV7-2 | TRBD2 | NA | CASSLIAGNWADTQYF | TGTGCCAGCAGCTTAATAGCGGGGAATTGGGCAGATACGCAGTATTTT
TRBJ1-3 | TRBV29-1 | NA | NA | CSVKKDSGNTIYF | TGCAGCGTAAAAAAAGACTCTGGAAACACCATATATTTT
TRBJ2-4 | TRBV5-1 | NA | once | CATSADSGKNIQYF | TGCGCCACCTCGGCGGACAGCGGCAAAAACATTCAGTACTTC
TRBJ1-4 | TRBV4-1 | NA | NA | CASSQGGRTNEKLFF | TGCGCCAGCAGCCAAGGGGGACGGACTAATGAAAAACTGTTTTTT
TRBJ2-3 | TRBV6-5 | NA | NA | CASSSGARYTQYF | TGTGCCAGCAGTTCCGGCGCTAGGTATACGCAGTATTTT
TRBJ2-5 | TRBV27 | NA | NA | CASSSLTSETQYF | TGTGCCAGCAGTTCCCTGACGTCAGAGACCCAGTACTTC
TRBJ2-5 | TRBV10-1 | TRBD2 | NA | CASSNPTPGLAGGQETQYF | TGCGCCAGCAGCAACCCAACCCCGGGACTAGCGGGGGGCCAAGAGACCCAGTACTTC
TRBJ1-1 | TRBV4-1 | NA | few | CASSQGSQNTEAFF | TGCGCCAGCAGCCAAGGCAGCCAGAACACTGAAGCTTTCTTT
TRBJ1-1 | TRBV19 | TRBD1 | NA | CASPPGQARGNTEAFF | TGTGCCAGCCCCCCGGGACAGGCAAGGGGGAACACTGAAGCTTTCTTT
TRBJ1-6 | TRBV2 | NA | few | CASRPNSPLHF | TGTGCCAGCAGACCCAATTCACCCCTCCACTTT
TRBJ1-3 | TRBV6-5 | NA | few | CASSFHRDPGNTIYF | TGTGCCAGCAGTTTTCACAGGGACCCCGGAAACACCATATATTTT
TRBJ1-1 | TRBV2 | NA | few | CASSEVRNTEAFF | TGTGCCAGCAGTGAAGTCAGGAACACTGAAGCTTTCTTT
TRBJ2-4 | TRBV6-1 | NA | NA | CASSERDTSKGF | TGTGCCAGCAGTGAAAGGGACACGAGTAAGGGCTTC
TRBJ1-3 | TRBV6-6 | NA | NA | CASSYRDRSSGNTIYF | TGTGCCAGCAGTTACCGGGACCGAAGCTCTGGAAACACCATATATTTT
TRBJ2-6 | TRBV6-1 | NA | few | CASSEAIGANVLTF | TGTGCCAGCAGTGAGGCGATAGGGGCCAACGTCCTGACTTTC
TRBJ1-5 | TRBV18 | NA | few | CASSPWAENQPQHF | TGTGCCAGCTCACCTTGGGCCGAGAATCAGCCCCAGCATTTT
TRBJ2-3 | TRBV5-8 | TRBD1 | NA | CASPNRFGQGSTDTQYF | TGTGCCAGTCCGAATAGGTTCGGACAGGGAAGCACAGATACGCAGTATTTT
TRBJ1-1 | TRBV6-1 | NA | few | CASSEIWGNTEAFF | TGTGCCAGCAGTGAGATTTGGGGGAACACTGAAGCTTTCTTT
TRBJ1-3 | TRBV19 | NA | NA | CASTNRGDSSSGNTIYF | TGTGCCAGTACCAACCGGGGAGACAGTTCCTCTGGAAACACCATATATTTT
TRBJ1-2 | TRBV5-4 | TRBD1 | NA | CASSPGQVGGYTF | TGTGCCAGCAGCCCGGGACAGGTTGGAGGCTACACCTTC
TRBJ1-3 | TRBV30 | TRBD1 | NA | CAWTRTGIAGNTIYF | TGTGCCTGGACACGGACAGGGATTGCTGGAAACACCATATATTTT
TRBJ1-1 | TRBV5-4 | TRBD1 | NA | CASSGTGLNTEAFF | TGTGCCAGCAGCGGGACAGGGCTGAACACTGAAGCTTTCTTT
TRBJ2-3 | TRBV4-1 | TRBD2 | once | CASSPTSASTDTQYF | TGCGCCAGCAGTCCTACTAGCGCGAGCACAGATACGCAGTATTTT
TRBJ1-2 | TRBV7-8 | NA | NA | CASEDGPYGYTF | TGTGCCAGCGAAGACGGGCCCTATGGCTACACCTTC
TRBJ1-2 | TRBV2 | NA | NA | CASSPMQDSYTF | TGTGCCAGCAGTCCTATGCAGGATAGCTACACCTTC